The T cell receptor (beta chain) under discussion was sequenced for a study of T-cell reconstitution after alpha-beta-depleted transplantation in children. V lost 3 bases to trimming and J lost 3 bases, with 14 bases between them. This CDR3 has 15 amino acids. Germline V gene data show CDR1 as MDHEN and CDR2 as SYDVKM. A library of TCRbeta sequences, prepared with unique molecular identifiers, was generated. TCRdb reprocessed the PCR reads via MiXCR and lists one record per CDR3 protein. Found here are around 200,000 distinct CDR3 sequences, 11% of them singletons; the top ten hold under 30%. The receptor comes from a child less than two years old with acute myeloid leukemia, due to receive a stem cell transplant. The sequenced sample was PBMCs, obtained before TCRalphabeta/CD19-depleted stem cell transplant. The V and J genes are TRBV28 and TRBJ1-2, with D perhaps TRBD1 (6 bases). This chain's CDR3 is CASSFSRGLHYGYTF. The CDR3 DNA reads TGTGCCAGCAGTTTCTCCAGGGGTCTTCACTATGGCTACACCTTC.